What follows are 24 T cell receptor beta chains derived from one specimen sequenced in a study of hypomethylating agent response in myelodysplastic syndrome. Clones were sequenced by immunoSEQ multiplex PCR, and TCRdb holds only the in-frame ones, with some missing. The sample records 2,800 or so clones, approximately 86% being singletons. Sequenced here: bone marrow, sampled before or after starting hypomethylating agent treatment for myelodysplastic syndrome (not recorded which). The source is a human donor with myelodysplastic syndrome.

The J gene is TRBJ2-3, the V gene TRBV9, with D perhaps matching TRBD2 (6 bases). CDR3 length equals 17 residues. From germline, CDR1 is SGDLS and CDR2 YYNGEE. Between the trimmed V and J ends, which lost 4 bases and 0 bases, there was a span of 18 bases. The CDR3: CASSPFIADPSTDTQYF. The CDR3 DNA is TGTGCCAGCAGCCCATTTATAGCGGATCCTAGCACAGATACGCAGTATTTT. The variable domain in full, completed from reference TRBV9 and TRBJ2-3, reads DSGVTQTPKHLITATGQRVTLRCSPRSGDLSVYWYQQSLDQGLQFLIQYYNGEERAKGNILERFSAQQFPDLHSELNLSSLELGDSALYFCASSPFIADPSTDTQYFGPGTRLTVL.

The V gene is TRBV2, the J gene TRBJ2-3; 11 nucleotides align to TRBD2. J lost 0 bases, V lost 10 bases, and 12 bases had no gene match. There are 17 residues in the CDR3. Germline V gene lookup returns CDR1 SNHLY and CDR2 FYNNEI. The CDR3 nucleotides are TGTGCCACCCAGGGAGGTATAGCGGGAGGGAGCACAGATACGCAGTATTTT. Translation: CATQGGIAGGSTDTQYF.

This clone was seen just once. The V and J genes are TRBV13 and TRBJ2-3, with a possible D match to TRBD2 (5 bases). CDR1 PRHDT and CDR2 FYEKMQ come from the germline V gene (reference sequence). The CDR3 has 16 residues. The germline V and J ends were trimmed by 4 bases and 0 bases, with 14 bases remaining between them. The CDR3 nucleotides are TGTGCCAGCAGCTCCTTAACGGGCGGGAGCACAGATACGCAGTATTTT. Translating gives CASSSLTGGSTDTQYF.

J is TRBJ2-5 and V is TRBV7-2; 7 nucleotides line up with TRBD1. CDR3 size: 15 residues. Germline trimming cut 1 base from V and 2 bases from J; bases unmatched to any gene: 4. Germline V lookup: CDR1 SGHTA, CDR2 FQGNSA. For the CDR3, the DNA is TGTGCCAGCAGCTTAGGGGTCAGGGGGCAAGAGACCCAGTACTTC. This encodes CASSLGVRGQETQYF. The variable domain in full, with the rest retrieved from reference TRBV7-2 and TRBJ2-5, is GAGVSQSPSNKVTEKGKDVELRCDPISGHTALYWYRQSLGQGLEFLIYFQGNSAPDKSGLPSDRFSAERTGGSVSTLTIQRTQQEDSAVYLCASSLGVRGQETQYFGPGTRLLVL.

The V gene is TRBV7-9, the J gene TRBJ1-2; 7 bases match TRBD1. In germline, CDR1 is SEHNR, CDR2 FQNEAQ (reference sequence). CDR3 length equals 15 residues. The J segment lost 6 bases and the V segment lost 4 bases, leaving 11 bases of the junction unmatched. The CDR3 DNA follows: TGTGCCAGCAGCTCGGTGAACAGGGGAAATGATGGCTACACCTTC. As protein: CASSSVNRGNDGYTF.

The chain carries TRBV19 and TRBJ2-1; 7 bases align to TRBD1. The CDR3 is 16 residues long. Germline lookup yields CDR1 LNHDA and CDR2 SQIVND (reference sequence). Trimming cost V 7 bases and J 4 bases; bases outside gene matches: 13. The CDR3: CASTPDTGQSYNEQFF. The CDR3 DNA is TGTGCCAGTACCCCAGATACGGGACAGTCATACAATGAGCAGTTCTTC.

This chain joins TRBV14 and TRBJ2-7; D is perhaps TRBD2 (6 bases). V lost 4 bases, J lost 0 bases, and 10 bases lay in between. From germline, CDR1 is SGHDN and CDR2 FVKESK. This CDR3 spans 14 amino acids. The CDR3 loop is CASSPGLPSYEQYF. The CDR3 bases are TGTGCCAGCAGCCCAGGACTACCCTCCTACGAGCAGTACTTC.

The CDR3 protein is CASTGGREGRGNEQFF. The CDR3 region has the DNA TGCGCCAGCACCGGGGGGCGGGAGGGCCGAGGAAATGAGCAGTTCTTC. The V gene is TRBV10-2, the J gene TRBJ2-1; 9 positions agree with TRBD2. J was trimmed by 7 bases and V by 7 bases; bases with no gene match: 14. The CDR3 extends over 16 amino acids. Germline V lookup: CDR1 WSHSY, CDR2 SAAADI.

The rearrangement joins TRBV9 to TRBJ2-2; D may correspond to TRBD1 or TRBD2 (5 bases each). Per the germline V gene, CDR1 is SGDLS and CDR2 is YYNGEE. The CDR3 extends over 15 amino acids. V was clipped by 4 bases and J by 3 bases, with 13 bases between them. The CDR3 DNA sequence: TGTGCCAGCAGCCAGGGACCGGTGGACACCGGGGAGCTGTTTTTT. Its protein is CASSQGPVDTGELFF.

V gene TRBV7-9 combines with J gene TRBJ1-3; TRBD1 matches at 9 bases. CDR1 SEHNR and CDR2 FQNEAQ come from the germline V gene (reference sequence). V shed 5 bases and J 4 bases; nucleotides not matched to a gene: 9. This CDR3 has 16 residues. CDR3 sequence: CASSPQGQGFGNTIYF. In nucleotides, the CDR3 is TGTGCCAGCAGCCCCCAGGGACAGGGTTTCGGAAACACCATATATTTT.

The V gene is TRBV9, the J gene TRBJ2-1; D possibly corresponds to TRBD2 (5 bases). Looked up from germline, CDR1 is SGDLS and CDR2 is YYNGEE. The CDR3 extends over 17 amino acids. V dropped 1 base and J dropped 0 bases, with 14 bases sitting between them. The CDR3 here is CASSVSPPGSSYNEQFF. The CDR3 DNA follows: TGTGCCAGCAGCGTATCTCCCCCGGGGAGCTCCTACAATGAGCAGTTCTTC.

This sequence joins TRBV28 and TRBJ1-2, with 8 bases aligning to TRBD1. The V and J ends lost 7 bases and 4 bases, in that order; junction bases with no gene match: 11. The CDR3 is 15 amino acids. Germline CDR1 reads MDHEN; CDR2 reads SYDVKM. The DNA for the CDR3 is TGTGCCAGCACTTTTCGGGACAGGACCTTCTATGGCTACACCTTC. This gives the protein CASTFRDRTFYGYTF.

The chain carries TRBV7-6 and TRBJ2-7, with D tentatively TRBD2 (5 bases). The CDR3 loop spans 14 amino acids. Germline V gene sequence: CDR1 SGHVS, CDR2 FNYEAQ. With 1 base removed from V and 6 bases from J, the gap between germline ends came to 13 bases. The CDR3 loop reads CASSLGGRSGEQYF. In DNA form, the CDR3 reads TGTGCCAGCAGCTTAGGCGGGCGGAGTGGCGAGCAGTACTTC. The full variable domain, rest sourced from reference TRBV7-6 and TRBJ2-7, is GAGVSQSPRYKVTKRGQDVALRCDPISGHVSLYWYRQALGQGPEFLTYFNYEAQQDKSGLPNDRFSAERPEGSISTLTIQRTEQRDSAMYRCASSLGGRSGEQYFGPGTRLTVT.

This clone has more than one count but fewer than ten. This chain connects TRBV15 to TRBJ2-3; 15 nucleotides align to TRBD2. Germline assignment: CDR1 LNHNV and CDR2 YYDKDF (reference sequence). V lost 6 bases to trimming and J lost 5 bases; unmatched junction nucleotides: 3. The CDR3 totals 15 residues. CDR3 DNA sequence: TGTGCCACCAGTTGGGGACTAGCGGGGGGAGATACGCAGTATTTT. This sequence encodes CATSWGLAGGDTQYF.

This rearrangement joins TRBV9 to TRBJ2-5; TRBD2 matches 9 bases. V lost 4 bases and J lost 1; bases outside the gene matches: 5. CDR3 length: 15 residues. Germline V CDR1 and CDR2: SGDLS, YYNGEE. Written as DNA, the CDR3 is TGTGCCAGCAGCAGACTAGCGGACCCCCAAGAGACCCAGTACTTC. It translates to CASSRLADPQETQYF.

The rearrangement links TRBV9 to TRBJ1-5; 8 positions agree with TRBD1. V lost 4 bases and J lost 7; bases outside the gene matches: 10. There are 15 residues in the CDR3. Per germline, CDR1 SGDLS and CDR2 YYNGEE. CDR3 sequence: CASSPGQGKLQPQHF. DNA of the CDR3: TGTGCCAGCAGCCCCGGACAGGGAAAGTTACAGCCCCAGCATTTT.

V and J are TRBV28 and TRBJ2-3; D is undetermined. Trimming stripped 6 bases from V and 4 bases from J, with 11 bases between. CDR1 and CDR2 (germline): MDHEN, SYDVKM. CDR3 length: 13 residues. The CDR3 nucleotides read TGTGCCAGCAGCTCTGAGAATTCAGATACGCAGTATTTT. Amino acids: CASSSENSDTQYF.

This rearrangement joins TRBV7-9 to TRBJ2-5, with D maybe TRBD2 (5 bases). This CDR3 spans 15 amino acids. Germline CDR1 and CDR2: SEHNR and FQNEAQ (reference sequence). V lost 9 bases to trimming and J lost 5 bases, with 22 bases between them. CDR3 in DNA: TGTGCCAGTTCGGCGAGGGTAGCAGGTGGGGAGACCCAGTACTTC. Its protein is CASSARVAGGETQYF.

This clone was found a few times. The genes are TRBV7-9 and TRBJ1-5; unclear D gene. Trimming stripped 7 bases from V and 16 bases from J, with 8 bases between. Germline CDR1 is SEHNR and CDR2 is FQNEAQ (reference sequence). This CDR3 contains 8 residues. The CDR3 is CASTPGHF. The CDR3 coding sequence is TGTGCCAGCACCCCTGGACATTTT. Full variable domain (rest looked up from reference TRBV7-9 and TRBJ1-5): DTGVSQNPRHKITKRGQNVTFRCDPISEHNRLYWYRQTLGQGPEFLTYFQNEAQLEKSRLLSDRFSAERPKGSFSTLEIQRTEQGDSAMYLCASTPGHFGDGTRLSIL.

This clone appeared once. The gene calls are TRBV5-1 and TRBJ1-1; tentatively, D is TRBD1 (5 bases). The V gene's germline CDR1 is SGHRS and CDR2 YFSETQ. The CDR3 consists of 14 residues. Between the trimmed V and J ends, which lost 1 base and 2 bases, there was a span of 9 bases. The CDR3 bases are TGCGCCAGCAGCTTGTCTACAGGAAACACTGAAGCTTTCTTT. Translated: CASSLSTGNTEAFF. Combining the CDR3 with reference TRBV5-1 and TRBJ1-1 gives the whole variable domain KAGVTQTPRYLIKTRGQQVTLSCSPISGHRSVSWYQQTPGQGLQFLFEYFSETQRNKGNFPGRFSGRQFSNSRSEMNVSTLELGDSALYLCASSLSTGNTEAFFGQGTRLTVV.

The chain has TRBV5-1 and TRBJ2-7, with a possible D match to TRBD2 (5 bases). V was trimmed by 1 base and J by 3 bases, leaving 14 bases between them. This CDR3 has 15 residues. CDR1 SGHRS and CDR2 YFSETQ come from the germline V gene. In DNA, the CDR3 is TGCGCCAGCAGCTTGTTCAGCGGCCCGTACTACGAGCAGTACTTC. Amino acid sequence: CASSLFSGPYYEQYF.

The table lists this clone with a few counts. The CDR3: CASSLGGGSTGPEQYF. CDR3 nucleotides: TGTGCCAGCAGCCTAGGGGGGGGCTCGACAGGGCCCGAGCAGTACTTC. V gene TRBV7-2 combines with J gene TRBJ2-7; perhaps D is TRBD1 or TRBD2 (7 bases each). The germline CDR1 and CDR2 sequences are SGHTA and FQGNSA. Trimming cost V 5 bases and J 6 bases, with 23 bases left between them. There are 16 residues in the CDR3.

Judged by abundance, this clone is large. The chain employs TRBV5-8 and TRBJ2-7, with TRBD1 matching over 8 bases. Germline assignment: CDR1 SGHTS and CDR2 YDEGEE. This CDR3 is 16 amino acids long. With 0 bases clipped from V and 3 bases from J, the junction kept 8 bases outside the gene matches. CDR3 protein: CASSLDGGQGGYEQYF. The CDR3 region has the DNA TGTGCCAGCAGCTTGGATGGTGGACAGGGAGGCTACGAGCAGTACTTC.

This clone was observed a few times. The genes are TRBV27 and TRBJ2-2; no firm D call. V lost 5 bases, J lost 6 bases, and 10 bases lay in between. This CDR3 has 13 amino acids. The germline V gene encodes CDR1 MNHEY and CDR2 SMNVEV (reference sequence). This CDR3 reads CASSALVAGELFF. The CDR3, as DNA: TGTGCCAGCAGTGCCCTTGTGGCCGGGGAGCTGTTTTTT.